This is a list of T cell receptor beta chains from one sample in a study of T cell responses to AZD1222 COVID-19 vaccine. Libraries were prepared by immunoSEQ multiplex PCR; TCRdb keeps only in-frame clonotypes and omits some of them. Seen here are about 120,000 clones, roughly 92% observed once, and the top ten hold roughly 1.8%. The material sequenced was peripheral blood, taken on day 0 of AZD1222 vaccination. Receptor source: an adult in good health. CDR3s include the opening cysteine and the closing phenylalanine or tryptophan. Where a row states a size, it is once, few, many or the class of an expanded clone; other rows omit it.

V gene,clone size,CDR3 protein
TRBV25-1,.,CASSDGLEETQYF
TRBV5-1,.,CASSSAGPPVNNEQFF
TRBV7-2,.,CASSLRSANTGELFF
TRBV19,.,CASSPVSGAVREGEQFF
TRBV3-1/TRBV3-2,.,CASSQLAGTGELFF
TRBV30,.,CAWRASGRTGELFF
TRBV12-3/TRBV12-4,.,CASRRSTDTQYF
TRBV5-1,.,CASSSLAGGGDEQFF
TRBV11-3,few,CASSGPGQKETQYF
TRBV18,.,CASSPSAGIDTEAFF
TRBV10-3,.,CAIREGLAGGPDTQYF
TRBV19,once,CASSTSGRADTQYF
TRBV5-1,.,CASTRGTEGTNEQFF
TRBV10-3,.,CAISEWGQGSTTEAFF
TRBV27,.,CASSFNGGAGNTIYF
TRBV9,.,CASSVVPGIGYTF
TRBV7-2,.,CASSLWGGQGAPGELFF
TRBV30,.,CAWGLSGSRPNSPLHF
TRBV2,once,CASTVGDSPLHF
TRBV6-5,.,CASSYDRVNTEAFF
TRBV4-1,.,CASSQEGTRYGYTF
TRBV6-1,.,CASSEGRGGRNEQFF
TRBV9,once,CASSGLMGNTEAFF
TRBV6-5,.,CASSYAGSGDNEKLFF
TRBV12-5,.,CASGLGLTAGTEAFF
TRBV4-1,once,CASSHSRVDIQYF
TRBV7-8,once,CASSLQPRRQNQPQHF
TRBV6-1,.,CASSEYITDTQYF
TRBV19,.,CASTRAGHTEAFF
TRBV5-8,.,CASSLRGSGNSPLHF
TRBV2,.,CASTSGQGLVRANEKLFF
TRBV5-1,.,CASSSTAGATEAFF
TRBV10-3,.,CAITETGDTEAFF
TRBV18,few,CASSQVSGTAQETQYF
TRBV7-8,.,CASSSGSGNTIYF
TRBV9,.,CASSVGPRAYEQYF
TRBV19,.,CASSIGRGSNQPQHF
TRBV30,few,CAWRGYVAGTYNEQFF
TRBV2,.,CASSVAQGGGNTIYF
TRBV2,.,CASSEGIWDRGVKQYF
TRBV5-1,.,CASSVRQGGNTEAFF
TRBV7-2,once,CASSLVATTNTGELFF
TRBV29-1,few,CSVGTNEQYF
TRBV6-5,.,CASSRTGLNEKLFF
TRBV5-6,.,CASRGKFSGNTIYF
TRBV29-1,.,CSVEYGQGAVAFF
TRBV19,.,CASSSLLAGAIDTQYF
TRBV5-1,.,CASRSDVDSPLHF
TRBV7-6,.,CASSLGDPATEAFF
TRBV7-2,.,CASSSGTTTDTQYF
TRBV5-1,.,CASSLQRGSYNEQFF
TRBV19,.,CASSFTKNTEAFF
TRBV27,.,CASSSSGYEQYF
TRBV18,.,CASSPQGTGGPYGYTF
TRBV11-3,.,CASSRTTNYGYTF
TRBV29-1,.,CSVDLGQGSGYTF
TRBV30,.,CAWAGTSGDNEQFF
TRBV30,.,CAWKQGLGSQYF
TRBV11-1,.,CASSLGSRNTEAFF
TRBV10-3,.,CAITRTGAYGYTF